What follows are 2 T cell receptor beta chains derived from one specimen sequenced in a study of early T cells in non-severe SARS-CoV-2 infection. TCRdb recomputed calls from the 5' RACE reads with MiXCR, one row per CDR3 protein. The table lists about 48,000 distinct CDR3 sequences, around 7.7% of them singletons, with roughly 5% in the top ten. Specimen: whole blood. These receptors all come from an adult who was a healthcare worker with PCR-confirmed SARS-CoV-2 infection or an uninfected control (not recorded which).

This clonotype was recorded at least ten times. CDR3 sequence: CASRTQGNYGYTF. In DNA form, the CDR3 reads TGTGCCAGCAGAACACAGGGGAACTATGGCTACACCTTC. The chain combines TRBV6-1 with TRBJ1-2; 7 bases fit TRBD1. Losses at the gene ends were 6 bases for V and 2 bases for J; bases not matched to a gene: 3. This CDR3 contains 13 residues. Germline values: CDR1 MNHNS, CDR2 SASEGT.

The sample holds many counts of this clonotype. The V call is TRBV12-3 or TRBV12-4, the J call TRBJ1-4, with D possibly matching TRBD1 (6 bases). The V gene lost 5 bases and the J gene lost 8 bases, with 9 bases spanning the gap. The CDR3 covers 12 residues. CDR3 region: CASSPRGEKLFF. Here the CDR3 DNA reads TGTGCCAGCAGTCCTAGGGGGGAAAAACTGTTTTTT.